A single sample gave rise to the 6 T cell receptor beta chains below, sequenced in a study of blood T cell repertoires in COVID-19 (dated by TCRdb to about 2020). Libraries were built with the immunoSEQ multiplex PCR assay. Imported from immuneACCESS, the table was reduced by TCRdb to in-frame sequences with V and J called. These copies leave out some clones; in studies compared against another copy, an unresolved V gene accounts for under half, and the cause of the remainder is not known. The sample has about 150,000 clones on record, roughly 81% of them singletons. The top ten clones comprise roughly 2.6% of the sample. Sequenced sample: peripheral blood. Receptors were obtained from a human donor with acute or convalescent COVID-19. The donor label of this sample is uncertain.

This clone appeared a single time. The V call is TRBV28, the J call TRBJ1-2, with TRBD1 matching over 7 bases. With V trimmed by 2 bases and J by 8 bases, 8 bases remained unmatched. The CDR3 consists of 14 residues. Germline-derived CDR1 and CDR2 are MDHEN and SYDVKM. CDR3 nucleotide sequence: TGTGCCAGCAGTTTACCAGGGGGAGTGTGGGGCTACACCTTC. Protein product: CASSLPGGVWGYTF.

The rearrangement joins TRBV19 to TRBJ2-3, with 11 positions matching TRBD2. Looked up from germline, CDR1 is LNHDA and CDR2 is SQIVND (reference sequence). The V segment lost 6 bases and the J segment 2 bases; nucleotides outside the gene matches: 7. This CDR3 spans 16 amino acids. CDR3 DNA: TGTGCCAGTAGAACTAGCGGGAGAGCGTTCACAGATACGCAGTATTTT. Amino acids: CASRTSGRAFTDTQYF.

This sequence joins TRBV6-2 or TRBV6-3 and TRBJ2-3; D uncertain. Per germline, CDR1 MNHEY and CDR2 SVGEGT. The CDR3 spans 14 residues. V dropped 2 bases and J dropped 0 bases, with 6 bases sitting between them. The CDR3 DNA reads TGTGCCAGCAGTTACACCCAGAGCACAGATACGCAGTATTTT. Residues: CASSYTQSTDTQYF.

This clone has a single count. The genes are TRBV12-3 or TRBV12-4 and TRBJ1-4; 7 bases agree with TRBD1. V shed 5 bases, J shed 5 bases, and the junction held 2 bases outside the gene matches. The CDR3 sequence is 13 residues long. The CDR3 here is CASSAQGNEKLFF. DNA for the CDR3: TGTGCCAGCAGTGCACAGGGGAATGAAAAACTGTTTTTT.

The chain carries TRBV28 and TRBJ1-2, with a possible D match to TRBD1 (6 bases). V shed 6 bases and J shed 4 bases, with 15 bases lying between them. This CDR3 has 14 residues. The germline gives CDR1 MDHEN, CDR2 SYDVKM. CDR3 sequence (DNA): TGTGCCAGCAGCAGAACGTGGGGGCTCTATGGCTACACCTTC. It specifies CASSRTWGLYGYTF.

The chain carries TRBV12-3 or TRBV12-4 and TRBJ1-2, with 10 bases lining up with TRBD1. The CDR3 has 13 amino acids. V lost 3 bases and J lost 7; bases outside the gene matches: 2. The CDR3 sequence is CASSFDRGPGYTF. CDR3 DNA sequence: TGTGCCAGCAGTTTTGACAGGGGGCCTGGCTACACCTTC.